Presented here are 15 T cell receptor beta chains from one specimen sequenced in a study of cytomegalovirus exposure and HLA in healthy donors. Vbeta (60) and Jbeta (13) primers were used in the PCR. The assay was immunoSEQ multiplex PCR, and TCRdb's table has in-frame clones only and misses some. The sample has approximately 110,000 clones; the top ten hold around 3.6%. The source material was PBMCs. The receptors shown here come from a young man in good health and CMV-seronegative.

The V call is TRBV7-8, the J call TRBJ1-5, with D tentatively TRBD1 (5 bases). The ends were cut back, 3 bases at V and 6 bases at J, with 21 bases in the middle. The CDR3 totals 17 residues. In germline, CDR1 is SGHVS, CDR2 FQNEAQ. CDR3 DNA sequence: TGTGCCAGCAGCTTCTCGCGGGACTCCTCGCAAGGTCAGCCCCAGCATTTT. Translating it yields CASSFSRDSSQGQPQHF.

The gene calls are TRBV5-6 and TRBJ1-6; perhaps TRBD1 as D (6 bases). Germline V gene lookup returns CDR1 SGHDT and CDR2 YYEEEE. The CDR3 totals 15 residues. Trimming took 0 bases from V and 7 from J, leaving 11 bases between them. CDR3 nucleotide sequence: TGTGCCAGCAGCTTGGTGGACAGACAGAATTCACCCCTCCACTTT. Encoded protein: CASSLVDRQNSPLHF.

Concerning this clone: Compared with germline, one end of the junction differs, possibly owing to a read error. The gene calls are TRBV15 and TRBJ2-7; 9 nucleotides match TRBD1. The CDR3 length is 15 residues. Per germline, CDR1 LNHNV and CDR2 YYDKDF (reference sequence). For the CDR3, the DNA is TGTGCCACCAGCGGAGAAGGGACAGGGTCTCTCGAGCAGTACTTC. This sequence encodes CATSGEGTGSLEQYF. The full variable domain, in which reference TRBV15 and TRBJ2-7 provide the parts outside the CDR3, is DAMVIQNPRYQVTQFGKPVTLSCSQTLNHNVMYWYQQKSSQAPKLLFHYYDKDFNNEADTPDNFQSRRPNTSFCFLDIRSPGLGDTAMYLCATSGEGTGSLEQYFGPGTRLTVT.

The chain recombines TRBV27 with TRBJ2-7; the D is unclear. V was cut by 10 bases and J by 3 bases, with 13 bases left in between. CDR3 length: 12 residues. Germline values: CDR1 MNHEY, CDR2 SMNVEV (reference sequence). CDR3 DNA: TGTGCCACCAGACTCGAGTACTACGAGCAGTACTTC. It specifies CATRLEYYEQYF.

This rearrangement joins TRBV5-1 to TRBJ2-5; TRBD2 matches 10 bases. Germline trimming cut 4 bases from V and 4 bases from J; bases unmatched to any gene: 7. Germline loops: CDR1 SGHRS, CDR2 YFSETQ. This CDR3 has 15 amino acids. CDR3 in amino acids: CASSPLGTSVETQYF. The CDR3 DNA is TGCGCCAGCAGCCCGCTTGGGACTAGCGTAGAGACCCAGTACTTC.

V and J are TRBV9 and TRBJ2-7, with D perhaps matching TRBD1 (7 bases). Germline loops: CDR1 SGDLS, CDR2 YYNGEE. Between the trimmed V and J ends, which lost 5 bases and 6 bases, there was a span of 12 bases. The CDR3 is 12 residues long. The CDR3 coding sequence is TGTGCCAGCAGAGATCAGGGGGGCGAGCAGTACTTC. Its protein is CASRDQGGEQYF.

The chain couples TRBV5-1 to TRBJ2-3, with TRBD2 matching over 10 bases. J was trimmed by 1 base and V by 4 bases; bases with no gene match: 3. Germline CDR1 and CDR2: SGHRS and YFSETQ. The CDR3 has 15 amino acids. The CDR3 nucleotides read TGCGCCAGCAGCCTAGCGGGAGATCGCACAGATACGCAGTATTTT. Translation gives CASSLAGDRTDTQYF.

Notes on this clone: At one boundary the junction diverges from the germline segment, which might be a read error. Other DNA sequences in the sample encode the same CDR3. The V and J genes are TRBV6-1 and TRBJ2-3; TRBD2 matches 15 bases. Germline V gene lookup returns CDR1 MNHNS and CDR2 SASEGT. CDR3 length: 15 residues. The CDR3 DNA follows: TGCGCCAGCAGTGGACTAGCGGGGGGGCCAGATACGCAGTATTTT. It specifies CASSGLAGGPDTQYF.

V is TRBV27 and J is TRBJ1-2, with 8 bases fitting TRBD1. Germline V lookup: CDR1 MNHEY, CDR2 SMNVEV (reference sequence). The CDR3 runs 13 residues. The V gene end was trimmed by 3 bases and the J gene end by 5 bases; junction bases not matched to a gene: 2. CDR3 nucleotide sequence: TGTGCCAGCAGTTTGACAGGGGAATATGGCTACACCTTC. It codes for CASSLTGEYGYTF.

The chain is built from TRBV7-9 and TRBJ2-1; 7 bases line up with TRBD2. Germline values: CDR1 SEHNR, CDR2 FQNEAQ (reference sequence). This CDR3 has 14 residues. Losses at the gene ends were 10 bases for V and 10 bases for J; bases not matched to a gene: 16. The DNA of the CDR3 is TGTGCCACCCACCCTCCAGCGGGATCAGCCGAGCAGTTCTTC. It is translated as CATHPPAGSAEQFF.

The chain couples TRBV19 to TRBJ2-7; a possible D gene is TRBD2 (5 bases). The CDR3 runs to 14 residues. V lost 3 bases to trimming and J lost 3 bases, with 12 bases between them. The germline gives CDR1 LNHDA, CDR2 SQIVND (reference sequence). The CDR3 DNA is TGTGCCAGTAGTATCTATCCCGGGGACTACGAGCAGTACTTC. It encodes CASSIYPGDYEQYF.

The genes are TRBV7-8 and TRBJ2-7; D is perhaps TRBD2 (6 bases). This CDR3 spans 14 amino acids. Germline loops: CDR1 SGHVS, CDR2 FQNEAQ. V gave up 1 base and J gave up 6 bases, with 13 bases separating them. The CDR3 DNA is TGTGCCAGCAGCTTAGTGGGGGGTCTGGGCGAGCAGTACTTC. Its protein is CASSLVGGLGEQYF.

This sequence joins TRBV7-9 and TRBJ2-1; no firm D call. Germline CDR1 is SEHNR and CDR2 is FQNEAQ (reference sequence). CDR3 length: 12 residues. Trimming cost V 2 bases and J 7 bases, with 6 bases left between them. The CDR3 nucleotides are TGTGCCAGCAGCTTATCAGCGAATGAGCAGTTCTTC. Translating gives CASSLSANEQFF.

V and J are TRBV27 and TRBJ2-7; 7 nucleotides line up with TRBD1. The length of the CDR3 is 15 residues. Germline CDR1 and CDR2: MNHEY and SMNVEV (reference sequence). Trimming removed 4 bases from V and 3 bases from J; junction bases left unmatched: 9. DNA of the CDR3: TGTGCCAGCAGTTCTCCCGGGACAGCTTACTACGAGCAGTACTTC. Its protein is CASSSPGTAYYEQYF.

The V call is TRBV5-1, the J call TRBJ2-7; a possible D gene is TRBD1 (5 bases). CDR3 length equals 16 residues. Trimming pared 6 bases from V and 0 bases from J, leaving 19 bases between. The germline V gene encodes CDR1 SGHRS and CDR2 YFSETQ. The DNA of the CDR3 is TGCGCCAGCATCCCTACCTATAGACAGCTCTCCTACGAGCAGTACTTC. As protein: CASIPTYRQLSYEQYF. Filled out from reference TRBV5-1 and TRBJ2-7, the complete variable domain reads KAGVTQTPRYLIKTRGQQVTLSCSPISGHRSVSWYQQTPGQGLQFLFEYFSETQRNKGNFPGRFSGRQFSNSRSEMNVSTLELGDSALYLCASIPTYRQLSYEQYFGPGTRLTVT.